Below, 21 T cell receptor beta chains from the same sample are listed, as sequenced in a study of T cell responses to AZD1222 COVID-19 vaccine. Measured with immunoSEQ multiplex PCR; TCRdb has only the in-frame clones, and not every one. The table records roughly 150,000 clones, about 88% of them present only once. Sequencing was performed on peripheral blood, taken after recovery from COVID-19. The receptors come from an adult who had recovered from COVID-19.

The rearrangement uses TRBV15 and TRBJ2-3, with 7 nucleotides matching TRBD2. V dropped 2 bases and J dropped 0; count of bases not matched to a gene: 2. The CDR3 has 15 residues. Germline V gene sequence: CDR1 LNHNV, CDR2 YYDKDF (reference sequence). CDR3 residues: CATSRWGGSTDTQYF. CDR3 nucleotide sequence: TGTGCCACCAGCAGATGGGGAGGGAGCACAGATACGCAGTATTTT.

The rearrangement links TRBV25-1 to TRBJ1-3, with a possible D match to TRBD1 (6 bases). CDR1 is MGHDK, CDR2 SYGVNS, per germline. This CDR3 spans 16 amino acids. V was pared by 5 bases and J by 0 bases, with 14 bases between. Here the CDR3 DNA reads TGTGCCAGCAGTCCCTCGGGACATGGCTCTGGAAACACCATATATTTT. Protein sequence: CASSPSGHGSGNTIYF.

CDR3 DNA: TGCGCCAGCAGGCCACAGACAGGGGGCAATCAGCCCCAGCATTTT. This sequence encodes CASRPQTGGNQPQHF. The gene calls are TRBV10-2 and TRBJ1-5; TRBD1 matches 8 bases. V lost 6 bases, J lost 2 bases, and 6 bases stayed unmatched. This CDR3 contains 15 residues. Per the germline V gene, CDR1 is WSHSY and CDR2 is SAAADI.

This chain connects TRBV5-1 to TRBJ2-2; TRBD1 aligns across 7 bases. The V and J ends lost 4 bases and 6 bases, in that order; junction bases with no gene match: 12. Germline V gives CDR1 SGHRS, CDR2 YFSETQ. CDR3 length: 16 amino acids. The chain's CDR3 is CASSPHGQGVAGELFF. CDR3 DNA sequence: TGCGCCAGCAGCCCCCACGGCCAGGGGGTAGCCGGGGAGCTGTTTTTT.

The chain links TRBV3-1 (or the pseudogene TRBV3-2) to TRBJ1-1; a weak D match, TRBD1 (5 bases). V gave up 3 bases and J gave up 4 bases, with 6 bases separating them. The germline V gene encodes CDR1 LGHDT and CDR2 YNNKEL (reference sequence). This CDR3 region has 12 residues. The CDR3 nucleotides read TGTGCCAGCAGCCACGGGGGCACTGAAGCTTTCTTT. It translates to CASSHGGTEAFF.

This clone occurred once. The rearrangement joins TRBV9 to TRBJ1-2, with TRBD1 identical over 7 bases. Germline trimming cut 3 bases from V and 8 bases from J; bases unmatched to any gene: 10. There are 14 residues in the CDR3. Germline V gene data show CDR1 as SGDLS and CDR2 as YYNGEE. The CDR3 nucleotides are TGTGCCAGCAGCGAGGAGACAGGGCGTCAAGGCTACACCTTC. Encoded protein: CASSEETGRQGYTF.

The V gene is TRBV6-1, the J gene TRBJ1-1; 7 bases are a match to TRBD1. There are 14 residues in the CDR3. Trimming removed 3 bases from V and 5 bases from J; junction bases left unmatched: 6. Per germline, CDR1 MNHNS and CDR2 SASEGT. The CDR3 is CASSEVTGWTEAFF. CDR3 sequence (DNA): TGTGCCAGCAGTGAGGTGACAGGGTGGACTGAAGCTTTCTTT.

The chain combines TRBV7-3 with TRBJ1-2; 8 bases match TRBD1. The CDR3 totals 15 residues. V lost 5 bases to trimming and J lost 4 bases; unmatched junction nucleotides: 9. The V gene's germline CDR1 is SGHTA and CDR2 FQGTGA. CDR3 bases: TGTGCCAGCAGCACGGGACAGGACAGAGCCTATGGCTACACCTTC. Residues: CASSTGQDRAYGYTF.

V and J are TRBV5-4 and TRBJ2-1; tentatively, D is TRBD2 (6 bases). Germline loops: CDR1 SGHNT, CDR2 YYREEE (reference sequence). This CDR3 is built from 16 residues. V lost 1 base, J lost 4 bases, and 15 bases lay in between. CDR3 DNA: TGTGCCAGCAGCTTGCCGGGACCGCGGGGATACAATGAGCAGTTCTTC. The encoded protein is CASSLPGPRGYNEQFF.

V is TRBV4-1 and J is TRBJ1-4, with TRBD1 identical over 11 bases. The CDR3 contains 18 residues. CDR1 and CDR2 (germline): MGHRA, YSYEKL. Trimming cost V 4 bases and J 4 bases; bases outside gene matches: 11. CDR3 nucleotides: TGCGCCAGCAGCCGACAGGGACAGGGGGTAATCATTAATGAAAAACTGTTTTTT. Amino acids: CASSRQGQGVIINEKLFF.

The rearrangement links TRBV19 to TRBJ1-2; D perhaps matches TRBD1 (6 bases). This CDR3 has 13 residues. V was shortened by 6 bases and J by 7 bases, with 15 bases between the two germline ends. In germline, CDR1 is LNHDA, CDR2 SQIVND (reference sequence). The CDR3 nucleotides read TGTGCCAGTAGGGCAGGGGCGGTCGGTGGCTACACCTTC. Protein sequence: CASRAGAVGGYTF.

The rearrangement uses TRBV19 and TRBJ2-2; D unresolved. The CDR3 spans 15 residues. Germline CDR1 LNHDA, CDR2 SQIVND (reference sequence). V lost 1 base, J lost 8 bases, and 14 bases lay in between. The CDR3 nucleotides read TGTGCCAGTAGTATAGCTACAGCTGGTCGAGGGGAGCTGTTTTTT. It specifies CASSIATAGRGELFF.

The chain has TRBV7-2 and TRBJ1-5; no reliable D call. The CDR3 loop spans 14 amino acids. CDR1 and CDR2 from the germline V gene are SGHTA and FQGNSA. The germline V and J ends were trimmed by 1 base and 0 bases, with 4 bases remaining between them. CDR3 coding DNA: TGTGCCAGCAGCTTAGACGATAGCAATCAGCCCCAGCATTTT. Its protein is CASSLDDSNQPQHF.

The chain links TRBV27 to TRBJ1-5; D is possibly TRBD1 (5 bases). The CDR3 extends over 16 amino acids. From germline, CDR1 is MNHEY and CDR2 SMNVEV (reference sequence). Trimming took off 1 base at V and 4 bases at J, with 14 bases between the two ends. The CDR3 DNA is TGTGCCAGCAGTTTATTTCCGGGGGGACTAAATCAGCCCCAGCATTTT. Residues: CASSLFPGGLNQPQHF.

This CDR3 is CASSAAGARPYNEQFF. In DNA, the CDR3 is TGTGCCAGCAGCGCCGCGGGGGCCCGGCCCTACAATGAGCAGTTCTTC. The J gene is TRBJ2-1, the V gene TRBV7-8, with D perhaps TRBD2 (7 bases). CDR3 length: 16 amino acids. Trimming removed 5 bases at V and 2 bases at J, with 16 bases between. The germline CDR1 and CDR2 sequences are SGHVS and FQNEAQ.

CDR3 residues: CASRRGTASSPLHF. The CDR3, as DNA: TGTGCCAGCAGAAGAGGGACCGCATCCTCACCCCTCCACTTT. The chain has TRBV3-1 (or the pseudogene TRBV3-2) and TRBJ1-6, with D possibly TRBD1 on 5 matching bases. The CDR3 extends over 14 amino acids. Per the germline V gene, CDR1 is LGHDT and CDR2 is YNNKEL (reference sequence). Trimming pared 6 bases from V and 10 bases from J, leaving 16 bases between.

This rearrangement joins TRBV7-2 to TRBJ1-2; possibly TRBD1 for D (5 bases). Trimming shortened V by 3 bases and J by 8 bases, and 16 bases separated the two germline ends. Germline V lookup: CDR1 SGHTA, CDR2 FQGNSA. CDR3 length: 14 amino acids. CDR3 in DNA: TGTGCCAGCAGCTTCAAGCAGGGTGGTGACGGCTACACCTTC. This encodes CASSFKQGGDGYTF.

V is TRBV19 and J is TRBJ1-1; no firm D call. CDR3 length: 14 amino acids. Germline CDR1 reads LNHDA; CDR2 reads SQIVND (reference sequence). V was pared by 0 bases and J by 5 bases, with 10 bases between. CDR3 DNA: TGTGCCAGTAGTATAGATGAGGTGGGAACTGAAGCTTTCTTT. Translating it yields CASSIDEVGTEAFF.

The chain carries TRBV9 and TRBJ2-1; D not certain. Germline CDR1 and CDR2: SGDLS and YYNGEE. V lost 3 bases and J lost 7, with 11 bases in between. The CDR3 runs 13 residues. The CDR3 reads CASSALSSNEQFF. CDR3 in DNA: TGTGCCAGCAGCGCCCTTAGCTCTAATGAGCAGTTCTTC.

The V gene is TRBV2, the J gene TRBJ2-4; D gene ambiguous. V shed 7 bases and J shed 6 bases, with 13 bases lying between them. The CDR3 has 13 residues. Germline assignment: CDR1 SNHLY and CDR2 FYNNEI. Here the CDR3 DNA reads TGTGCCAGCAAGGTAGAAGGACCAAACATTCAGTACTTC. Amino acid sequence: CASKVEGPNIQYF.

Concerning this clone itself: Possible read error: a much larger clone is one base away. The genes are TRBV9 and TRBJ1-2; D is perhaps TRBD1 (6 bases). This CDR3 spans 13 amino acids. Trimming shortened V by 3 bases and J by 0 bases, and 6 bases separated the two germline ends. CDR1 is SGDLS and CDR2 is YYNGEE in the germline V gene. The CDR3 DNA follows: TGTGCCAGCAGCGGGACAGCTAACTATGGCTACACCTTC. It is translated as CASSGTANYGYTF.